What follows are 17 T cell receptor beta chains derived from one specimen sequenced in a study of T cell changes during pregnancy in multiple sclerosis. Libraries were prepared by immunoSEQ multiplex PCR; TCRdb keeps only in-frame clonotypes and omits some of them. The sample carries tens of thousands of clones, roughly 89% recorded once. This specimen consisted of peripheral blood, obtained in the second trimester of pregnancy. Receptors originate from a female donor with multiple sclerosis, enrolled in a pregnancy study.

The chain couples TRBV4-3 to TRBJ1-5, with 7 bases lining up with TRBD1. The CDR3 has 15 amino acids. V shed 3 bases and J 2 bases; nucleotides not matched to a gene: 4. CDR1 and CDR2 from the germline V gene are LGHNA and YSLEER. CDR3 nucleotides: TGCGCCAGCAGCCAGGACAGGACCCGCAATCAGCCCCAGCATTTT. The encoded protein is CASSQDRTRNQPQHF.

The chain links TRBV6-4 to TRBJ2-1; TRBD2 matches 8 bases. The CDR3 extends over 15 amino acids. From germline, CDR1 is MRHNA and CDR2 SNTAGT. With V trimmed by 4 bases and J by 9 bases, 11 bases remained unmatched. This CDR3 is CASSVKAGDPIEQFF. CDR3 bases: TGTGCCAGCAGTGTAAAAGCGGGAGACCCAATTGAGCAGTTCTTC.

CDR3 region: CASSLVQLAGGTAGELFF. DNA for the CDR3: TGTGCCAGCAGCTTAGTACAACTAGCGGGGGGGACCGCCGGGGAGCTGTTTTTT. The V and J genes are TRBV7-6 and TRBJ2-2; 13 nucleotides line up with TRBD2. CDR1 SGHVS and CDR2 FNYEAQ come from the germline V gene. The CDR3 contains 18 residues. The V gene end was trimmed by 1 base and the J gene end by 6 bases; junction bases not matched to a gene: 8.

This rearrangement joins TRBV6-6 to TRBJ2-7; 11 bases are a match to TRBD1. The germline gives CDR1 MNHNY, CDR2 SVGAGI (reference sequence). This CDR3 region has 15 residues. The ends lost 5 bases at V and 1 base at J; junction bases unmatched: 4. In nucleotides, the CDR3 is TGTGCCAGCAGTCGCCGGGACAGGGGGTCCTACGAGCAGTACTTC. Translation: CASSRRDRGSYEQYF.

This chain connects TRBV2 to TRBJ2-5; D unclear. V was pared by 11 bases and J by 1 base, with 11 bases between. CDR1 and CDR2 (germline): SNHLY, FYNNEI. CDR3 length: 12 residues. CDR3 DNA sequence: TGTGCCTCTGGCGGCCGCCAAGAGACCCAGTACTTC. This sequence encodes CASGGRQETQYF.

The sample holds a few counts of this clone. The gene calls are TRBV5-1 and TRBJ2-5, with a weak D call TRBD2 (7 bases). Germline assignment: CDR1 SGHRS and CDR2 YFSETQ. Trimming took 3 bases from V and 4 from J, leaving 22 bases between them. CDR3 length: 17 amino acids. CDR3 in amino acids: CASSWGGGGASGETQYF. CDR3 DNA: TGCGCCAGCAGCTGGGGGGGCGGGGGAGCCTCAGGAGAGACCCAGTACTTC.

The rearrangement uses TRBV5-1 and TRBJ2-5, with TRBD2 matching over 11 bases. This CDR3 spans 17 amino acids. V shed 1 base, J shed 3 bases, and the junction held 8 bases outside the gene matches. CDR1 SGHRS and CDR2 YFSETQ come from the germline V gene. Here the CDR3 DNA reads TGCGCCAGCAGCTTGTCTCTATGGGGACTAGCGGAAGAGACCCAGTACTTC. As protein: CASSLSLWGLAEETQYF.

CDR3 coding DNA: TGCGCCAGCAGCCAAGAGGGACCCGGGGGAGATACGCAGTATTTT. This encodes CASSQEGPGGDTQYF. This chain joins TRBV4-3 and TRBJ2-3; D is perhaps TRBD2 (6 bases). The V and J ends lost 0 bases and 5 bases respectively, with 12 bases between them. Looked up from germline, CDR1 is LGHNA and CDR2 is YSLEER. This CDR3 region has 15 residues.

This clone has a handful of counts. The chain links TRBV29-1 to TRBJ2-2; TRBD2 matches 11 bases. CDR1 and CDR2 (germline): SQVTM, ANQGSEA. CDR3 length: 13 residues. CDR3 residues: CSTSGRGTGELFF. CDR3 sequence (DNA): TGCAGTACTAGCGGGAGAGGCACCGGGGAGCTGTTTTTT.

DNA for the CDR3: TGTGCCAGCAGCTGGGGCAGCACAGATACGCAGTATTTT. As protein: CASSWGSTDTQYF. The chain employs TRBV5-6 and TRBJ2-3; tentatively, D is TRBD1 (5 bases). The CDR3 spans 13 residues. Germline lookup yields CDR1 SGHDT and CDR2 YYEEEE. V was pared by 3 bases and J by 0 bases, with 5 bases between.

The CDR3 nucleotides read TGTGCCAGCAGTTTATCCGATAGTAATAGCAATCAGCCCCAGCATTTT. Protein: CASSLSDSNSNQPQHF. The chain combines TRBV27 with TRBJ1-5; D not resolved. V lost 0 bases and J lost 0, with 9 bases in between. Germline CDR1 MNHEY, CDR2 SMNVEV (reference sequence). CDR3 length: 16 residues.

V and J are TRBV7-2 and TRBJ2-3; the D gene is possibly TRBD2 (6 bases). Germline lookup yields CDR1 SGHTA and CDR2 FQGNSA. This CDR3 spans 15 amino acids. V shed 3 bases and J shed 4 bases, with 14 bases lying between them. The CDR3 sequence is CASSFLGGVADTQYF. The CDR3 bases are TGTGCCAGCAGCTTTTTGGGGGGTGTGGCAGATACGCAGTATTTT. The whole variable domain, remainder taken from reference TRBV7-2 and TRBJ2-3, is GAGVSQSPSNKVTEKGKDVELRCDPISGHTALYWYRQSLGQGLEFLIYFQGNSAPDKSGLPSDRFSAERTGGSVSTLTIQRTQQEDSAVYLCASSFLGGVADTQYFGPGTRLTVL.

The chain couples TRBV28 to TRBJ2-1, with 8 bases fitting TRBD2. From germline, CDR1 is MDHEN and CDR2 SYDVKM. The junction had 7 bases not matched to a gene; V was cut back by 4 bases and J by 2 bases. The length of the CDR3 is 16 residues. CDR3 nucleotide sequence: TGTGCCAGCAGTTCCCCACTAGCGGTTGCCTACAATGAGCAGTTCTTC. This codes for CASSSPLAVAYNEQFF.

The chain joins TRBV29-1 to TRBJ2-7; unclear D gene. V lost 4 bases and J lost 7, with 8 bases in between. Germline CDR1 SQVTM, CDR2 ANQGSEA. CDR3 length: 10 amino acids. CDR3 nucleotide sequence: TGCAGCGTTGCCCTCGGGGAGCAGTACTTC. This encodes CSVALGEQYF.

The chain combines TRBV9 with TRBJ1-6; D is perhaps TRBD1 (6 bases). The CDR3 totals 14 residues. Germline values: CDR1 SGDLS, CDR2 YYNGEE. V lost 4 bases, J lost 6 bases, and 11 bases lay in between. The CDR3, as DNA: TGTGCCAGCAGCCTACAGGGTCGTAATTCACCCCTCCACTTT. Amino acids: CASSLQGRNSPLHF.

The chain uses TRBV6-5 and TRBJ1-1; 11 positions agree with TRBD1. Trimming cost V 4 bases and J 4 bases; bases outside gene matches: 8. The germline gives CDR1 MNHEY, CDR2 SVGAGI. This CDR3 contains 16 residues. This CDR3 reads CASSWDRGSIGTEAFF. In DNA form, the CDR3 reads TGTGCCAGCAGTTGGGACAGGGGGTCCATAGGCACTGAAGCTTTCTTT.

The chain joins TRBV11-2 to TRBJ2-7; 11 bases agree with TRBD1. CDR3 length equals 15 residues. Germline values: CDR1 SGHAT, CDR2 FQNNGV. The V segment lost 5 bases and the J segment 3 bases; nucleotides outside the gene matches: 6. The CDR3 here is CASSPWTGGNYEQYF. The CDR3 region has the DNA TGTGCCAGCAGCCCCTGGACAGGGGGCAACTACGAGCAGTACTTC. The full variable domain, completed using reference TRBV11-2 and TRBJ2-7, is EAGVAQSPRYKIIEKRQSVAFWCNPISGHATLYWYQQILGQGPKLLIQFQNNGVVDDSQLPKDRFSAERLKGVDSTLKIQPAKLEDSAVYLCASSPWTGGNYEQYFGPGTRLTVT.